This T cell receptor (beta chain) was retrieved from a study of blood T cell repertoires in COVID-19. This clone has a single count. The CDR3 contains 16 residues. V shed 1 base, J shed 2 bases, and the junction held 7 bases outside the gene matches. The germline V gene has CDR1 SGHRS and CDR2 YFSETQ. Sequencing was performed with immunoSEQ multiplex PCR; in TCRdb, only in-frame clones are kept and a portion is missing. The sample gives 350,000 to 450,000 clones, more than 75% of which show up once; 3% is in the top ten. The receptor's source is a human donor in a cohort sampled during active COVID-19. This chain joins TRBV5-1 and TRBJ2-5; TRBD1 matches 8 bases. The sample was peripheral blood. The CDR3 reads CASSLWGQVLQETQYF. The CDR3 DNA reads TGCGCCAGCAGCTTGTGGGGACAGGTACTGCAAGAGACCCAGTACTTC. Looking up the rest from reference TRBV5-1 and TRBJ2-5 gives the full variable domain: KAGVTQTPRYLIKTRGQQVTLSCSPISGHRSVSWYQQTPGQGLQFLFEYFSETQRNKGNFPGRFSGRQFSNSRSEMNVSTLELGDSALYLCASSLWGQVLQETQYFGPGTRLLVL.